A single sample gave rise to the 14 T cell receptor beta chains below, sequenced in a study of OX40 agonist ivuxolimab in advanced cancers. Sequencing was performed with immunoSEQ multiplex PCR; in TCRdb, only in-frame clones are kept and a portion is missing. The table has tens of thousands of clones, 88% seen once. Sequences were derived from CD4+ or CD8+ T cells sorted from blood, sampled in a trial of the OX40 agonist ivuxolimab. These receptors were collected from an adult with an advanced solid tumor such as melanoma, head and neck, liver or kidney cancer.

The chain employs TRBV30 and TRBJ2-5; D is undetermined. The germline V and J ends were trimmed by 5 bases and 5 bases, with 9 bases remaining between them. This CDR3 has 11 amino acids. Per the germline V gene, CDR1 is GTSNPN and CDR2 is SVGIG (reference sequence). CDR3 nucleotides: TGTGCCTGGGATGACACGGAGACCCAGTACTTC. It specifies CAWDDTETQYF.

The rearrangement joins TRBV19 to TRBJ2-5; a weak D match, TRBD2 (5 bases). The end of the DNA is better explained by TRBJ2-7, so the J call may be wrong. Germline V gene sequence: CDR1 LNHDA, CDR2 SQIVND (reference sequence). The CDR3 extends over 13 amino acids. CDR3 protein: CASRPTSSYEQYF. Here the CDR3 DNA reads TGTGCCAGTAGGCCCACTAGCTCCTACGAGCAGTACTTC.

The chain is built from TRBV15 and TRBJ2-2; no firm D call. This CDR3 is built from 15 residues. Trimming left V 1 base short and J 4 bases short, with 10 bases between. CDR1 is LNHNV, CDR2 YYDKDF, per germline (reference sequence). Here the CDR3 reads CATSRAQASTGELFF. In DNA form, the CDR3 reads TGTGCCACCAGCAGAGCGCAAGCGAGCACCGGGGAGCTGTTTTTT. The variable domain in full, completed from reference TRBV15 and TRBJ2-2, reads DAMVIQNPRYQVTQFGKPVTLSCSQTLNHNVMYWYQQKSSQAPKLLFHYYDKDFNNEADTPDNFQSRRPNTSFCFLDIRSPGLGDTAMYLCATSRAQASTGELFFGEGSRLTVL.

V gene TRBV4-2 combines with J gene TRBJ2-7; D might be TRBD1 or TRBD2, each matching 5 bases. Germline V lookup: CDR1 LGHNA, CDR2 YNFKEQ. The ends were cut back, 5 bases at V and 2 bases at J, with 16 bases in the middle. The CDR3 spans 15 residues. The CDR3 nucleotides are TGTGCCAGCAGCTTAGACTTTGGGGGAGCCTACGAGCAGTACTTC. It encodes CASSLDFGGAYEQYF.

The chain is built from TRBV27 and TRBJ2-7, with TRBD1 matching 7 bases. The J segment lost 6 bases and the V segment lost 6 bases, leaving 8 bases of the junction unmatched. This CDR3 is 13 amino acids long. Germline CDR1 is MNHEY and CDR2 is SMNVEV (reference sequence). CDR3 in DNA: TGTGCCAGCAGCGACAGGGTAGCTTCCGAGCAGTACTTC. Residues: CASSDRVASEQYF.

The CDR3 DNA reads TGTGCCAGCAGCCCAACGGGCGGGAACTCAAATGAGCAGTTCTTC. Translated, it gives CASSPTGGNSNEQFF. The chain has TRBV7-7 and TRBJ2-1; D might be TRBD2 (6 bases). From germline, CDR1 is SSHAT and CDR2 FNYEAQ (reference sequence). V lost 5 bases to trimming and J lost 7 bases, with 18 bases between them. CDR3 size: 15 residues.

This sequence joins TRBV28 and TRBJ2-7; 11 bases fit TRBD2. The CDR3 has 15 residues. Germline V gene lookup returns CDR1 MDHEN and CDR2 SYDVKM. The V gene end was trimmed by 6 bases and the J gene end by 0 bases; junction bases not matched to a gene: 4. CDR3: CASRRTSGSSYEQYF. The CDR3 coding sequence is TGTGCCAGCAGACGTACTAGCGGGAGCTCCTACGAGCAGTACTTC. Variable domain in full (rest from reference TRBV28 and TRBJ2-7): DVKVTQSSRYLVKRTGEKVFLECVQDMDHENMFWYRQDPGLGLRLIYFSYDVKMKEKGDIPEGYSVSREKKERFSLILESASTNQTSMYLCASRRTSGSSYEQYFGPGTRLTVT.

The chain has TRBV6-1 and TRBJ1-2; the D gene is possibly TRBD1 (6 bases). Trimming left V 6 bases short and J 7 bases short, with 12 bases between. Germline V CDR1 and CDR2: MNHNS, SASEGT. The CDR3 contains 12 residues. The CDR3 loop reads CASSQGLFGYTF. The DNA for the CDR3 is TGTGCCAGCAGCCAGGGGCTTTTTGGCTACACCTTC.

The V gene is TRBV30, the J gene TRBJ1-2; the D gene is possibly TRBD1 (5 bases). The CDR3 consists of 14 residues. The germline V gene has CDR1 GTSNPN and CDR2 SVGIG (reference sequence). V lost 5 bases, J lost 6 bases, and 19 bases lay in between. The CDR3 coding sequence is TGTGCCTGGTGGTGGGACCCCAACGTGGATGGCTACACCTTC. This codes for CAWWWDPNVDGYTF.

The chain uses TRBV10-3 and TRBJ2-7; tentative D call: TRBD1 (5 bases). The CDR3 totals 12 residues. V was cut by 4 bases and J by 5 bases, with 9 bases left in between. CDR1 and CDR2 (germline): ENHRY, SYGVKD. CDR3 in amino acids: CAISGVRDEQYF. CDR3 nucleotides: TGTGCCATCAGTGGTGTCAGGGACGAGCAGTACTTC.

As DNA, the CDR3 is TGTGCCACTAAATCGGGGCCTAGCGGGAGGGCCACGGGGGAGCAGTACTTC. This translates into CATKSGPSGRATGEQYF. The V call is TRBV19, the J call TRBJ2-7, with 12 bases identical to TRBD2. The germline V gene encodes CDR1 LNHDA and CDR2 SQIVND (reference sequence). The J segment lost 7 bases and the V segment lost 10 bases, leaving 20 bases of the junction unmatched. The CDR3 loop spans 17 amino acids.

CDR3 region: CASSLVGYSYNEQFF. The CDR3 nucleotides read TGTGCCAGCAGCTTGGTAGGATACTCCTACAATGAGCAGTTCTTC. The chain couples TRBV5-5 to TRBJ2-1, with unresolved D. Germline V gene sequence: CDR1 SGHKS, CDR2 YYEKEE (reference sequence). There are 15 residues in the CDR3. V shed 0 bases and J shed 0 bases, with 7 bases lying between them. Full variable domain (missing parts from reference TRBV5-5 and TRBJ2-1): DAGVTQSPTHLIKTRGQQVTLRCSPISGHKSVSWYQQVLGQGPQFIFQYYEKEERGRGNFPDRFSARQFPNYSSELNVNALLLGDSALYLCASSLVGYSYNEQFFGPGTRLTVL.

The chain recombines TRBV4-3 with TRBJ2-7, with D tentatively TRBD1 (6 bases). This CDR3 has 16 amino acids. Germline V gene data show CDR1 as LGHNA and CDR2 as YSLEER. V was pared by 1 base and J by 3 bases, with 16 bases between. The DNA of the CDR3 is TGCGCCAGCAGCCAAGGGTACCGGGACAATCTCTACGAGCAGTACTTC. It codes for CASSQGYRDNLYEQYF.

This rearrangement joins TRBV6-1 to TRBJ2-3; perhaps TRBD2 as D (5 bases). This CDR3 comprises 12 residues. Looked up from germline, CDR1 is MNHNS and CDR2 is SASEGT. The V end lost 8 bases, the J end lost 4 bases, and 10 bases lay between the germline ends. The DNA for the CDR3 is TGTGCCAGCCAAACTAGGCCAGATACGCAGTATTTT. Translated: CASQTRPDTQYF.